This T cell receptor (beta chain) is from a study of shared clonotypes between healthy human individuals. At the deep level, the assay was run. TCRdb's table, derived via immunoSEQ multiplex PCR, lists solely in-frame clones and lacks some. The data contain about 460,000 clones, around 77% of them singletons. Germline V gives CDR1 LGHNA, CDR2 YNFKEQ. The CDR3 is 16 residues long. V lost 5 bases, J lost 0 bases, and 7 bases stayed unmatched. The sequence came from a woman aged 40 to 50 in good health. Some clones in this sample may be carry-over from other donors' samples. Specimen: PBMCs. The chain links TRBV4-2 to TRBJ2-4, with TRBD2 identical over 7 bases. The CDR3 coding sequence is TGTGCCAGCAGCTTGGCTAGCGGTATAGCCAAAAACATTCAGTACTTC. This translates into CASSLASGIAKNIQYF.